This is a list of T cell receptor beta chains from one sample in a study of blood T cell repertoires in COVID-19. The protocol was immunoSEQ multiplex PCR, while the TCRdb copy is restricted to in-frame clones and leaves out a portion. Among more than 150,000 clones listed, 75% to 80% were seen once. Source material: peripheral blood. These receptors were taken from an elderly woman with acute or convalescent COVID-19. Each CDR3 is given with its conserved first and last residue. D genes are given only for firm matches. Expanded clones are given a class, and other clones once, few, many or no size at all.

v_gene,j_gene,abundance,d_gene,CDR3nt,CDR3aa
TRBV5-4,TRBJ2-3,-,-,TGTGCCAGCAGCCCAGGCCGCAGGGGTAGTAGCACAGATACGCAGTATTTT,CASSPGRRGSSTDTQYF
TRBV18,TRBJ2-2,few,TRBD2,TGTGCCAGCTCACCGATGACTAGCGGGAACACCGGGGAGCTGTTTTTT,CASSPMTSGNTGELFF
TRBV19,TRBJ2-7,-,-,TGTGCCAGTAGTATAAGCGGCCCGGGACTTAGGAGCTACGAGCAGTACTTC,CASSISGPGLRSYEQYF
TRBV5-4,TRBJ2-2,once,TRBD2,TGTGCCAGCAGCTTTGGAGGGACTAGCGGGATCTCCTCCGGGGAGCTGTTTTTT,CASSFGGTSGISSGELFF
TRBV28,TRBJ1-1,-,-,TGTGCCAGCAGTTCCGGACAGTTGAACACTGAAGCTTTCTTT,CASSSGQLNTEAFF
TRBV5-1,TRBJ1-3,-,TRBD1,TGCGCCAGCAGCACCTTGGGACAGGGGGCTGGAAACACCATATATTTT,CASSTLGQGAGNTIYF
TRBV6-1,TRBJ2-5,few,-,TGTGCCAGCAGTGTGGGACTTACGACGGCTGGGGAGACCCAGTACTTC,CASSVGLTTAGETQYF
TRBV18,TRBJ2-3,-,TRBD1,TGTGCCAGCTCACGCGACAGGGACGATACGCAGTATTTT,CASSRDRDDTQYF
TRBV7-2,TRBJ2-2,-,-,TGTGCCAGCAGCTTAGGCGGGGTCGGGGAGCTGTTTTTT,CASSLGGVGELFF
TRBV11-2,TRBJ1-4,few,TRBD1,TGTGCCAGCAGCGTGGGACAGGGGGAAGAAAAACTGTTTTTT,CASSVGQGEEKLFF
TRBV12-3/TRBV12-4,TRBJ1-1,-,-,TGTGCCAGCAGGCAGGCCGGGGGGCGAGGAGCTTTCTTT,CASRQAGGRGAFF
TRBV6-5,TRBJ2-1,-,TRBD1,TGTGCCAGCAGTTACTTGGGACAGCCCTACAATGAGCAGTTCTTC,CASSYLGQPYNEQFF
TRBV30,TRBJ2-7,-,-,TGTGCCTGGGCTCGAGCCTACGAGCAGTACTTC,CAWARAYEQYF
TRBV18,TRBJ1-1,-,-,TGTGCCAGCTCCATTGGCCCGAACACTGAAGCTTTCTTT,CASSIGPNTEAFF
TRBV7-2,TRBJ2-1,-,TRBD2,TGTGCCAGCAGCTTATGGAGCGGGGGGACCTACAATGAGCAGTTCTTC,CASSLWSGGTYNEQFF
TRBV27,TRBJ1-2,-,-,TGTGCCAGCAGTTTATCGGGGGGATGGGGCGGGGACTACACCTTC,CASSLSGGWGGDYTF
TRBV27,TRBJ1-1,-,-,TGTGCCAGCAGTTTAGGGCAGGGTAAGGTGAACACTGAAGCTTTCTTT,CASSLGQGKVNTEAFF
TRBV6-5,TRBJ1-1,few,-,TGTGCCAGCAGGGGTGGAGATTCGTACACTGAAGCTTTCTTT,CASRGGDSYTEAFF
TRBV6-5,TRBJ2-1,-,-,TGTGCCAGCAGGCGGAGGGCAGCCTCCTACAATGAGCAGTTCTTC,CASRRRAASYNEQFF
TRBV12-3/TRBV12-4,TRBJ1-2,-,TRBD1,TGTGCCAGCAGGCGCGGACAGGCCTATGGCTACACCTTC,CASRRGQAYGYTF
TRBV7-9,TRBJ1-5,-,-,TGTGCCAGCAGCTTCGCGCCCGGGGAGCCCCAGCATTTT,CASSFAPGEPQHF